This passage covers 9 T cell receptor beta chains from one sample sequenced in a study of cytotoxic CD8 clonotypes in ibrutinib-treated CLL (dated by TCRdb to the early 2020s). The label giving this sample's time point can be read as: progressive disease on ibrutinib. Libraries were made using the immunoSEQ multiplex PCR assay. This is the immuneACCESS table as TCRdb keeps it, with only in-frame sequences that have V and J called. A part of the clones is gone; compared with another copy, unresolved V genes explain less than half, and the rest is unexplained. The sample data list tens of thousands of clones, and 75% to 85% of these were observed just once. Roughly 8% of the sample is in the top ten clones. The specimen was PBMCs, collected at disease progression, from a patient treated with ibrutinib. Receptors were obtained from a human donor with chronic lymphocytic leukemia.

This clone came up a few times. The J gene is TRBJ2-1, the V gene TRBV27; 8 bases match TRBD1. From germline, CDR1 is MNHEY and CDR2 SMNVEV (reference sequence). The CDR3 covers 14 residues. The V gene end was trimmed by 6 bases and the J gene end by 8 bases; junction bases not matched to a gene: 9. Written as DNA, the CDR3 is TGTGCCAGCAGCGACAGGGGTTTTTTTGATGAGCAGTTCTTC. Encoded protein: CASSDRGFFDEQFF.

The rearrangement links TRBV28 to TRBJ1-4; D call uncertain. The CDR3 totals 15 residues. Trimming cost V 2 bases and J 2 bases, with 9 bases left between them. Germline V gene sequence: CDR1 MDHEN, CDR2 SYDVKM. CDR3 in DNA: TGTGCCAGCAGTTTACCACGGCCTACTAATGAAAAACTGTTTTTT. Protein: CASSLPRPTNEKLFF.

This clone was detected once. The rearrangement links TRBV5-6 to TRBJ2-1; unclear D gene. V was pared by 4 bases and J by 7 bases, with 15 bases between. Looked up from germline, CDR1 is SGHDT and CDR2 is YYEEEE. This CDR3 contains 14 residues. CDR3 bases: TGTGCCAGCAGCGTTGGCAATTTTGGAAATGAGCAGTTCTTC. It is translated as CASSVGNFGNEQFF.

This clone appeared a few times. The gene calls are TRBV27 and TRBJ2-3, with D perhaps matching TRBD1 (6 bases). Germline-derived CDR1 and CDR2 are MNHEY and SMNVEV (reference sequence). V lost 5 bases and J lost 6, with 21 bases in between. The CDR3 is 16 residues long. CDR3 in amino acids: CASSPNDRIGLDTQYF. As DNA, the CDR3 is TGTGCCAGCAGTCCAAACGACAGGATCGGCTTGGATACGCAGTATTTT.

The genes are TRBV5-1 and TRBJ1-1; the match to TRBD1 covers 7 bases. Trimming cost V 5 bases and J 3 bases; bases outside gene matches: 10. The length of the CDR3 is 15 residues. Looked up from germline, CDR1 is SGHRS and CDR2 is YFSETQ. DNA of the CDR3: TGCGCCAGCAGTAACAGGGGAACGGGGGACACTGAAGCTTTCTTT. This encodes CASSNRGTGDTEAFF.

The chain joins TRBV7-2 to TRBJ1-2; D gene ambiguous. The CDR3 loop spans 15 amino acids. Germline V gene data show CDR1 as SGHTA and CDR2 as FQGNSA. The V end lost 2 bases, the J end lost 4 bases, and 14 bases lay between the germline ends. The CDR3 region is CASSLTAGTLYGYTF. CDR3 nucleotide sequence: TGTGCCAGCAGCTTAACGGCAGGTACCCTCTATGGCTACACCTTC.

The chain is built from TRBV4-2 and TRBJ2-1; D is unresolved. Trimming took 3 bases from V and 8 from J, leaving 14 bases between them. CDR3 length equals 14 residues. Germline V gene data show CDR1 as LGHNA and CDR2 as YNFKEQ. The CDR3 spells CASSQPLMLYEQFF. In DNA, the CDR3 is TGTGCCAGCAGCCAGCCCCTCATGCTTTATGAGCAGTTCTTC.

This rearrangement joins TRBV6-5 to TRBJ1-2; no clear D gene. This CDR3 contains 12 residues. Per germline, CDR1 MNHEY and CDR2 SVGAGI. V lost 4 bases and J lost 1, with 4 bases in between. CDR3 coding DNA: TGTGCCAGCAGTTCTGTTAACTATGGCTACACCTTC. Translating it yields CASSSVNYGYTF.

The chain recombines TRBV5-1 with TRBJ2-5; 12 bases align to TRBD2. CDR1 SGHRS and CDR2 YFSETQ come from the germline V gene. The CDR3 totals 17 residues. V was clipped by 2 bases and J by 4 bases; unmatched bases: 9. DNA of the CDR3: TGCGCCAGCAGCTTCTCTACTAGCGGGGGGAGTGGAGAGACCCAGTACTTC. Amino acids: CASSFSTSGGSGETQYF. The variable domain in full, completed from reference TRBV5-1 and TRBJ2-5, reads KAGVTQTPRYLIKTRGQQVTLSCSPISGHRSVSWYQQTPGQGLQFLFEYFSETQRNKGNFPGRFSGRQFSNSRSEMNVSTLELGDSALYLCASSFSTSGGSGETQYFGPGTRLLVL.